This T cell receptor beta chain appears in the sequencing data of a study of blood T cell repertoires in COVID-19. Study background: Sites in the United States, Italy and Spain provided acute and convalescent COVID-19 samples. The analysed material was cDNA or gDNA that came from T cells, B-cell-depleted T cells, or PBMCs.

How the authors handled the data: Nucleated cell number was recorded as an estimate derived from reference gene primer amplification. Libraries were prepared by immunoSEQ multiplex PCR; TCRdb keeps only in-frame clonotypes and omits some of them. Clone size and the V and J calls come from that table; the DNA yielded D and trimming. The profile shows around 130,000 clones, roughly 80% of them singletons. Germline V gives CDR1 SGHNT, CDR2 YYREEE (reference sequence). The length of the CDR3 is 13 residues. V trimming: 5 bases; J trimming: 10 bases; junction bases outside the gene matches: 1. The sequencing input was peripheral blood. The origin of this receptor is a woman of 80 years or more with acute or convalescent COVID-19. The V call is TRBV5-4, the J call TRBJ2-1, with 15 bases that match TRBD2. This CDR3 is CASRGTSGREQFF. The CDR3 bases are TGTGCCAGCAGAGGGACTAGCGGGAGGGAGCAGTTCTTC.